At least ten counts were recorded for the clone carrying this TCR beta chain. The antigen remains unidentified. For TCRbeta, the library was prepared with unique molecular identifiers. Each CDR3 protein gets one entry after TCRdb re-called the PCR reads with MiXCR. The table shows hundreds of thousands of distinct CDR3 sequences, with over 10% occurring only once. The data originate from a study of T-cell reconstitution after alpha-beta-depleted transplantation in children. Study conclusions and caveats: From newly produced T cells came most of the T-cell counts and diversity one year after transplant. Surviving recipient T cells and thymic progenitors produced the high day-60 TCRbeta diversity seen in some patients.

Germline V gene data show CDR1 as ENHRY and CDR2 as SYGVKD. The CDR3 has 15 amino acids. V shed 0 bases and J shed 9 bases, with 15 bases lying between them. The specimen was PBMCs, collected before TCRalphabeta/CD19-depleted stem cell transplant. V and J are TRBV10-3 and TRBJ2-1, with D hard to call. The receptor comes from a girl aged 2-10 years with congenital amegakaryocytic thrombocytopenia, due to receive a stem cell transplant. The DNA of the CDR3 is TGTGCCATCAGTGAGTCGTTTTGGGTTAGTGTTGAGCAGTTCTTC. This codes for CAISESFWVSVEQFF.